The rows below give T cell receptor beta chains drawn from one sample of a study of shared clonotypes between healthy human individuals. The repertoire was sequenced with immunoSEQ multiplex PCR; TCRdb's copy has only in-frame clones and lacks some. The table shows hundreds of thousands of clones, with 95% occurring only once. Sequenced sample: naive CD8+ T cells sorted from blood. Receptors originate from a woman aged 25 to 39 in good health. Both conserved end residues are part of each CDR3. A D gene is named only where the DNA matches it firmly. Size is stated for part of the rows, as once, few or many counts, or as a class when the clone is expanded.

>19|TRBJ1-1|-|TRBV7-9|-
CASSLAPTKTGTINTEAFF
TGTGCCAGCAGCTTAGCTCCCACCAAAACCGGGACAATAAACACTGAAGCTTTCTTT
>18|TRBJ2-1|-|TRBV19|-
CASSIFGELRSSYNEQFF
TGTGCCAGTAGTATATTCGGCGAACTAAGGAGCTCCTACAATGAGCAGTTCTTC
>13|TRBJ2-1|-|TRBV2|-
CASREGAGNEQFF
TGTGCCAGCCGGGAGGGGGCTGGCAATGAGCAGTTCTTC
>12|TRBJ1-1|-|TRBV10-2|-
CASVGGNTEAFF
TGCGCCAGCGTGGGGGGGAACACTGAAGCTTTCTTT
>15|TRBJ2-1|-|TRBV6-1|-
CASSARGSSYNEQFF
TGTGCCAGCAGTGCCCGGGGGAGCTCCTACAATGAGCAGTTCTTC
>11|TRBJ2-5|-|TRBV15|-
CATSRVETQYF
TGTGCCACCAGCAGAGTTGAGACCCAGTACTTC
>14|TRBJ2-2|-|TRBV7-2|TRBD2
CASSPGLATGELFF
TGTGCCAGCAGCCCGGGACTAGCAACCGGGGAGCTGTTTTTT
>17|TRBJ2-1|-|TRBV7-8|TRBD2
CASSPSRLAESYNEQFF
TGTGCCAGCAGCCCCTCCCGCCTAGCGGAGTCCTACAATGAGCAGTTCTTC
>15|TRBJ2-7|-|TRBV7-9|TRBD2
CASSLASGRSYEQYF
TGTGCCAGCAGCTTAGCCAGCGGGAGATCCTACGAGCAGTACTTC
>15|TRBJ1-1|-|TRBV6-6|-
CASSYSIGGNTEAFF
TGTGCCAGCAGTTACTCGATCGGAGGGAACACTGAAGCTTTCTTT
>15|TRBJ2-3|-|TRBV13|-
CASSYPPGRTDTQYF
TGTGCCAGCAGCTACCCACCAGGAAGGACAGATACGCAGTATTTT
>14|TRBJ2-7|-|TRBV5-6|TRBD1
CASSLGDSTYEQYF
TGTGCCAGCAGCTTGGGGGACAGCACCTACGAGCAGTACTTC
>15|TRBJ1-1|-|TRBV5-4|TRBD1
CASSLSYRGRTEAFF
TGTGCCAGCAGCTTGTCTTACAGGGGTAGGACTGAAGCTTTCTTT
>15|TRBJ2-1|-|TRBV28|-
CASSTPGRGNNEQFF
TGTGCCAGCAGTACCCCGGGACGCGGAAACAATGAGCAGTTCTTC
>13|TRBJ1-1|-|TRBV28|-
CASSFPRGTEAFF
TGTGCCAGCAGTTTTCCTCGGGGCACTGAAGCTTTCTTT
>15|TRBJ2-5|-|TRBV28|-
CASSLHGGAGQTQYF
TGTGCCAGCAGCCTACACGGCGGGGCCGGGCAGACCCAGTACTTC
>14|TRBJ2-3|once|TRBV7-9|-
CASSHFSSTDTQYF
TGTGCCAGCAGCCATTTCTCTAGCACAGATACGCAGTATTTT
>15|TRBJ1-4|once|TRBV30|-
CAWSPPGGGYEKLFF
TGTGCCTGGAGTCCACCTGGAGGGGGATATGAAAAACTGTTTTTT
>14|TRBJ2-3|-|TRBV5-6|-
CASSLGLSADTQYF
TGTGCCAGCAGCTTGGGGTTATCCGCAGATACGCAGTATTTT
>15|TRBJ2-7|-|TRBV5-1|-
CASSLIGRGQSEQYF
TGCGCCAGCAGCTTGATTGGCCGGGGGCAAAGCGAGCAGTACTTC
>14|TRBJ2-1|-|TRBV15|-
CATSRDHFDDEQFF
TGTGCCACCAGCAGAGACCACTTTGACGATGAGCAGTTCTTC
>15|TRBJ2-5|-|TRBV7-9|-
CASSLASGLQETQYF
TGTGCCAGCAGCTTAGCCTCAGGGTTACAAGAGACCCAGTACTTC
>13|TRBJ2-7|-|TRBV19|-
CASSNGQIYEQYF
TGTGCCAGTAGTAACGGACAGATCTACGAGCAGTACTTC
>20|TRBJ2-7|-|TRBV19|TRBD2
CASSIDHLAGGRDETYEQYF
TGTGCCAGTAGTATAGATCACCTAGCGGGAGGGCGCGATGAAACCTACGAGCAGTACTTC
>14|TRBJ2-7|-|TRBV6-5|TRBD1
CASSSLTGTYEQYF
TGTGCCAGCAGTTCCTTGACAGGGACCTACGAGCAGTACTTC
>12|TRBJ2-7|-|TRBV15|TRBD1
CATSNRQGEQYF
TGTGCCACCAGCAATAGACAGGGCGAGCAGTACTTC
>14|TRBJ1-1|-|TRBV9|-
CASSVHGKNTEAFF
TGTGCCAGCAGCGTACACGGCAAGAACACTGAAGCTTTCTTT
>16|TRBJ2-7|-|TRBV27|TRBD1
CASSLGPGQGKSEQYF
TGTGCCAGCAGTTTAGGACCGGGACAGGGGAAGAGCGAGCAGTACTTC
>15|TRBJ1-1|-|TRBV7-9|TRBD1
CASSLATGVNTEAFF
TGTGCCAGCAGCTTGGCGACAGGGGTGAACACTGAAGCTTTCTTT
>16|TRBJ2-1|-|TRBV11-2|TRBD2
CASSLRAGTSLNEQFF
TGTGCCAGCAGCTTGAGGGCCGGGACTAGTTTGAATGAGCAGTTCTTC
>17|TRBJ2-3|-|TRBV28|TRBD1
CASSHYTGGAGFDTQYF
TGTGCCAGCAGCCATTACACAGGGGGCGCAGGCTTTGATACGCAGTATTTT
>13|TRBJ2-3|-|TRBV27|-
CASLSQGGDTQYF
TGTGCCAGCCTCTCGCAGGGAGGAGATACGCAGTATTTT
>14|TRBJ2-7|-|TRBV29-1|TRBD1
CSVGTGTGTYEQYF
TGCAGCGTTGGGACCGGGACAGGGACCTACGAGCAGTACTTC
>12|TRBJ1-1|-|TRBV21-1|-
CASAALNTEAFF
TGTGCCAGCGCAGCCTTGAACACTGAAGCTTTCTTT
>15|TRBJ2-1|-|TRBV7-6|-
CASRPQIGSYNEQFF
TGTGCCAGCAGACCACAGATCGGCTCCTACAATGAGCAGTTCTTC
>13|TRBJ2-3|-|TRBV27|-
CASSLLASDTQYF
TGTGCCAGCAGTTTACTCGCGTCAGATACGCAGTATTTT
>14|TRBJ2-1|-|TRBV30|-
CAWSVLGPYNEQFF
TGTGCCTGGAGTGTACTAGGGCCCTACAATGAGCAGTTCTTC
>14|TRBJ1-1|-|TRBV5-5|-
CASSLGQPGTEAFF
TGTGCCAGCAGCTTGGGACAGCCCGGGACTGAAGCTTTCTTT
>17|TRBJ2-7|-|TRBV7-9|TRBD2
CASSLQTVGTSEYEQYF
TGTGCCAGCAGCTTACAGACAGTCGGGACTAGCGAGTACGAGCAGTACTTC
>14|TRBJ1-2|-|TRBV19|TRBD1
CASSKDREGAGYTF
TGTGCCAGTTCTAAGGACAGGGAAGGAGCTGGCTACACCTTC
>14|TRBJ2-2|-|TRBV15|-
CAIQDLSNTGELFF
TGTGCCATCCAGGACCTATCGAACACCGGGGAGCTGTTTTTT
>14|TRBJ2-7|-|TRBV6-6|-
CASSADGLSYEQYF
TGTGCCAGCAGTGCGGACGGGTTGAGCTACGAGCAGTACTTC
>13|TRBJ2-7|-|TRBV27|-
CASRSGAAYEQYF
TGTGCCAGCAGATCTGGGGCCGCCTACGAGCAGTACTTC
>18|TRBJ2-3|-|TRBV28|-
CASSLLLDLEDSTDTQYF
TGTGCCAGCAGTTTACTCCTAGACTTAGAAGATTCCACAGATACGCAGTATTTT
>13|TRBJ2-1|-|TRBV11-1|-
CASSLVGSGEQFF
TGTGCCAGCAGCTTAGTTGGCTCGGGTGAGCAGTTCTTC
>14|TRBJ2-7|-|TRBV27|-
CASGEGGRGYEQYF
TGTGCCAGCGGGGAGGGGGGGCGTGGGTACGAGCAGTACTTC
>15|TRBJ2-7|-|TRBV28|-
CASSLRAGGPYEQYF
TGTGCCAGCAGCTTAAGGGCGGGTGGGCCCTACGAGCAGTACTTC
>15|TRBJ1-5|few|TRBV19|TRBD1
CASSIDREGDQPQHF
TGTGCCAGTAGCATAGACAGGGAAGGGGATCAGCCCCAGCATTTT
>15|TRBJ2-5|once|TRBV2|TRBD1
CASSEERTGGETQYF
TGTGCCAGCAGTGAAGAGCGGACAGGGGGGGAGACCCAGTACTTC
>13|TRBJ1-1|-|TRBV11-2|-
CASSLWGGTEAFF
TGTGCCAGCAGCTTATGGGGGGGGACTGAAGCTTTCTTT
>19|TRBJ2-6|-|TRBV28|-
CASSLLTGRPPSGANVLTF
TGTGCCAGCAGTTTACTCACGGGCAGGCCCCCCTCTGGGGCCAACGTCCTGACTTTC
>15|TRBJ2-7|once|TRBV28|TRBD2
CASNLGSGDTYEQYF
TGTGCCAGCAATTTAGGTAGCGGGGACACCTACGAGCAGTACTTC
>14|TRBJ1-4|once|TRBV6-5|TRBD1
CASTGLTGDEKLFF
TGTGCCAGCACGGGTCTGACAGGGGATGAAAAACTGTTTTTT
>14|TRBJ2-1|-|TRBV28|-
CASSPDSWVNEQFF
TGTGCCAGCAGTCCGGACAGTTGGGTCAATGAGCAGTTCTTC
>15|TRBJ1-3|-|TRBV27|-
CASSLGGHAGNTIYF
TGTGCCAGCAGTTTAGGGGGCCATGCTGGAAACACCATATATTTT
>15|TRBJ2-7|-|TRBV2|TRBD1
CASSDQGARTNEQYF
TGTGCCAGCAGTGACCAGGGGGCGAGGACAAACGAGCAGTACTTC
>18|TRBJ2-1|-|TRBV11-2|TRBD2
CASSLVPGGSGTPYEQFF
TGTGCCAGCAGCTTAGTCCCGGGGGGTAGCGGGACCCCCTATGAGCAGTTCTTC
>12|TRBJ1-2|-|TRBV4-1|-
CASSQGTYGYTF
TGCGCCAGCAGCCAAGGGACCTATGGCTACACCTTC
>14|TRBJ1-1|-|TRBV29-1|-
CSVEVFGDGTEAFF
TGCAGCGTTGAAGTTTTCGGCGACGGCACTGAAGCTTTCTTT
>11|TRBJ2-7|-|TRBV2|-
CASSETWEQYF
TGTGCCAGCAGTGAGACCTGGGAGCAGTACTTC